This paragraph covers one T cell receptor (beta chain) sequence. CDR3 length: 16 amino acids. Germline values: CDR1 MNHEY, CDR2 SVGEGT. The V and J ends lost 4 bases and 0 bases respectively, with 14 bases between them. The record originates from a study of CD8 T cells in ankylosing spondylitis. Preparation of TCR beta libraries was done by quantitative 5'-RACE with molecular barcodes. TCRdb re-called the 5' RACE reads through MiXCR, storing one row per CDR3 protein. The profile shows 150,000 to 200,000 distinct CDR3 sequences, about 18% of them singletons. The chain links TRBV6-2 or TRBV6-3 to TRBJ2-3, with a tentative D call TRBD2 (6 bases). Material for sequencing was blood, either unsorted or a sorted T cell fraction (not recorded which). The source is a male donor with ankylosing spondylitis or in good health (not recorded which). The chain's CDR3 is CASSWPSSGSTDTQYF. CDR3 coding DNA: TGTGCCAGCAGTTGGCCCTCGAGCGGGAGCACAGATACGCAGTATTTT.